This T cell receptor (beta chain) is drawn from a study of cytomegalovirus exposure and HLA in healthy donors. With regard to this clone: Its antigen is not known.

Both 60 Vbeta primers and 13 Jbeta primers went into the PCR. Some clones are missing from TCRdb's copy, which holds only in-frame ones; the method was immunoSEQ multiplex PCR. The sample includes about 99,000 clones, around 77% seen only once; the top ten take roughly 3%. Germline V lookup: CDR1 MNHEY, CDR2 SVGAGI. This CDR3 is built from 15 residues. J gave up 1 base and V 6 bases, and 5 bases lay outside the gene matches. Broader study findings: TRBV6-2, TRBV6-3 and some other V segments were unresolvable in 87-base-pair reads.

This receptor was identified in a man in his forties or fifties in good health and CMV-seronegative. V is TRBV6-5 and J is TRBJ1-1; TRBD1 matches at 10 bases. The sequencing input was PBMCs. CDR3 DNA: TGTGCCAGCAGAAGACAGGGGGCGACGAACACTGAAGCTTTCTTT. It is translated as CASRRQGATNTEAFF.